This T cell receptor (beta chain) emerged from a study of control samples from healthy donors and cancer patients. This clone was detected once. Assay used: immunoSEQ multiplex PCR; TCRdb lists only in-frame clones, some missing. The repertoire holds around 84,000 clones, with around 92% as singletons. This CDR3 comprises 12 residues. The V gene lost 4 bases and the J gene lost 8 bases, with 6 bases spanning the gap. Germline values: CDR1 LNHNV, CDR2 YYDKDF (reference sequence). The rearrangement links TRBV15 to TRBJ1-6; D uncertain. The sequence came from a man younger than 40 in good health. Sequenced: blood. The CDR3 DNA follows: TGTGCCACCAGCACGGCTCATTCACCCCTCCACTTT. Translated: CATSTAHSPLHF.